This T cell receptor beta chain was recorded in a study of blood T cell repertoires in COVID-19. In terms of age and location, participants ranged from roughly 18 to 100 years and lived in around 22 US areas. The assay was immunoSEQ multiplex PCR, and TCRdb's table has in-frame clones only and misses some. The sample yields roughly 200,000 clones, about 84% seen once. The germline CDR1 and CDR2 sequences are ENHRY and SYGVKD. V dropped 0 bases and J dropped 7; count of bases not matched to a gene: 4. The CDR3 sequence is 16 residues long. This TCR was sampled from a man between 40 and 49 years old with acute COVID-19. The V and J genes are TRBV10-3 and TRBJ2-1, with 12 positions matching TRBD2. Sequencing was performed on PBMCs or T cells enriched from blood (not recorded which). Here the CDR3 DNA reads TGTGCCATCAGTGAGTCTCGACTAGCGGGAGATAATGAGCAGTTCTTC. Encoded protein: CAISESRLAGDNEQFF.